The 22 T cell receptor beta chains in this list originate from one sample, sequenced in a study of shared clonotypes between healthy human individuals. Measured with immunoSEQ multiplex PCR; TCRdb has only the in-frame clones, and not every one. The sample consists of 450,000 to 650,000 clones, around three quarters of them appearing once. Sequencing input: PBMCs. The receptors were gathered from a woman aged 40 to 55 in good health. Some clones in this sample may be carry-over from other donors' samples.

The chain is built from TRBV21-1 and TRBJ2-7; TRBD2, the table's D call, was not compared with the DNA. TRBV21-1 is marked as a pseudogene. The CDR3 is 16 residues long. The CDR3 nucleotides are TGTGCCAGCAGGAGGATTCTGCTACACGTGTTAGACGAGCAGTACTTC. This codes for CASRRILLHVLDEQYF.

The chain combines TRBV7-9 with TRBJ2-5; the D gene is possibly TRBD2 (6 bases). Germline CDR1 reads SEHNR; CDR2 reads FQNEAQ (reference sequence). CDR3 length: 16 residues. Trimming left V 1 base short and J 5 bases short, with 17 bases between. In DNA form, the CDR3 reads TGTGCCAGCAGCTTAGGAATCCGGGAGTTGGGGGAGACCCAGTACTTC. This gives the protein CASSLGIRELGETQYF.

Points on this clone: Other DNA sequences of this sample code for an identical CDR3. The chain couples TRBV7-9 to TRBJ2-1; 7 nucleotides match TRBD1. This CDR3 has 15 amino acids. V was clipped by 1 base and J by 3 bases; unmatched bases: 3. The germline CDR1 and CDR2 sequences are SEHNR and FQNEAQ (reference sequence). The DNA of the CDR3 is TGTGCCAGCAGCTTAGGTGCAGGGGGCTACAATGAGCAGTTCTTC. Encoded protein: CASSLGAGGYNEQFF.

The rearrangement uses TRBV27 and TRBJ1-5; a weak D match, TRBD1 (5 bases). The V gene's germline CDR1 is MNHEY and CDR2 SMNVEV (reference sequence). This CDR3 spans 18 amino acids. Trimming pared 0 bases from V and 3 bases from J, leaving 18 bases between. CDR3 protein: CASSLSFGTGRLNQPQHF. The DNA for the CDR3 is TGTGCCAGCAGTTTATCGTTTGGCACAGGACGACTCAATCAGCCCCAGCATTTT.

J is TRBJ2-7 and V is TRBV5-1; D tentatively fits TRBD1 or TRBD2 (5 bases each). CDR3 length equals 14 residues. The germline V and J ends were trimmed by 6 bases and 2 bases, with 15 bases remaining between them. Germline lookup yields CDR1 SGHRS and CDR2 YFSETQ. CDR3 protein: CASMRLGPPYEQYF. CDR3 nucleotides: TGCGCCAGCATGAGATTGGGACCTCCCTACGAGCAGTACTTC.

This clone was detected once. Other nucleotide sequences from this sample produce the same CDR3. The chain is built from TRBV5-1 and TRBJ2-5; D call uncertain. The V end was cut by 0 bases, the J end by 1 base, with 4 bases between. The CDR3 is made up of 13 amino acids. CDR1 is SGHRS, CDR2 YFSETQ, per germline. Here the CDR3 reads CASSLGVQETQYF. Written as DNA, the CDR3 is TGCGCCAGCAGCTTGGGGGTCCAAGAGACCCAGTACTTC.

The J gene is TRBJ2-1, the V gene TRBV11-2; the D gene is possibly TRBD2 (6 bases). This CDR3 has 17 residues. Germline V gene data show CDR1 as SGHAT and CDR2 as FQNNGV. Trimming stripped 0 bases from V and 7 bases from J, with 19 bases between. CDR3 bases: TGTGCCAGCAGCTTAGATCTTCCTGGACTATCTTATAATGAGCAGTTCTTC. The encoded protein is CASSLDLPGLSYNEQFF. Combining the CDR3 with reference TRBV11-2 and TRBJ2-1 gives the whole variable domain EAGVAQSPRYKIIEKRQSVAFWCNPISGHATLYWYQQILGQGPKLLIQFQNNGVVDDSQLPKDRFSAERLKGVDSTLKIQPAKLEDSAVYLCASSLDLPGLSYNEQFFGPGTRLTVL.

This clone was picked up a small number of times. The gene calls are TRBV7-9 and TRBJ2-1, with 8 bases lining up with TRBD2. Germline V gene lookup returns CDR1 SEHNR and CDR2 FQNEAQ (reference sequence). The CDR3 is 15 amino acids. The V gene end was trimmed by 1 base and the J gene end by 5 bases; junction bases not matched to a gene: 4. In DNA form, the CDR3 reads TGTGCCAGCAGCTTAGGAGCGGGAGTGAACAATGAGCAGTTCTTC. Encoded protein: CASSLGAGVNNEQFF.

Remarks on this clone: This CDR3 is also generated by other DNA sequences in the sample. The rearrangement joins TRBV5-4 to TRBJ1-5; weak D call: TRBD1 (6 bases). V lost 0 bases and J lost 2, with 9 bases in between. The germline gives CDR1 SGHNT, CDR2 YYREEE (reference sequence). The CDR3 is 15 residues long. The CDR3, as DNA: TGTGCCAGCAGCTTGGGACCAGGGGGCAATCAGCCCCAGCATTTT. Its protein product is CASSLGPGGNQPQHF.

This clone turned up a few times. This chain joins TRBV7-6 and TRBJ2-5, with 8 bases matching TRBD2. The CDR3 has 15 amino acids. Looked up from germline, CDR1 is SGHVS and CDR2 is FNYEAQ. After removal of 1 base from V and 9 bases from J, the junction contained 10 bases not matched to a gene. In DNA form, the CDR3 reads TGTGCCAGCAGCTTAGTGGCGGGGGGCGCGGGCGCCCAGTACTTC. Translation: CASSLVAGGAGAQYF.

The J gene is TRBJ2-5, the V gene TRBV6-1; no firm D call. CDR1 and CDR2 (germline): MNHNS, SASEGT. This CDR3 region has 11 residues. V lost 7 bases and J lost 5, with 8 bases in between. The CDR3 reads CASTGEETQYF. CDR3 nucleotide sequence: TGTGCCAGCACGGGCGAGGAGACCCAGTACTTC.

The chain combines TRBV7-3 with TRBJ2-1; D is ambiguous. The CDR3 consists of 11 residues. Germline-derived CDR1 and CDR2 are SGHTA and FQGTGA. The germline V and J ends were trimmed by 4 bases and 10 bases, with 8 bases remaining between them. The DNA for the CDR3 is TGTGCCAGCAGCTCAGGAGAGGAGCAGTTCTTC. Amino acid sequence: CASSSGEEQFF.

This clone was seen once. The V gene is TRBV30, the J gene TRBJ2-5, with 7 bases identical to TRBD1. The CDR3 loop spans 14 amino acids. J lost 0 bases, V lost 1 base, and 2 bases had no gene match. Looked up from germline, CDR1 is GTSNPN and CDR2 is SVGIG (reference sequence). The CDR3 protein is CAWSDGQDQETQYF. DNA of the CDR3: TGTGCCTGGAGTGACGGACAGGACCAAGAGACCCAGTACTTC.

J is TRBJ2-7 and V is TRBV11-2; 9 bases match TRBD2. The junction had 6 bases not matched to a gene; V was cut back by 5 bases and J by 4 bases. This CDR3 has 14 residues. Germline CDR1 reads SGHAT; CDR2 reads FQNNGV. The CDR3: CASSPVAGVYEQYF. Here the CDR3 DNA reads TGTGCCAGCAGCCCGGTAGCGGGAGTTTACGAGCAGTACTTC. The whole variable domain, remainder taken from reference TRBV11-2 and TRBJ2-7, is EAGVAQSPRYKIIEKRQSVAFWCNPISGHATLYWYQQILGQGPKLLIQFQNNGVVDDSQLPKDRFSAERLKGVDSTLKIQPAKLEDSAVYLCASSPVAGVYEQYFGPGTRLTVT.

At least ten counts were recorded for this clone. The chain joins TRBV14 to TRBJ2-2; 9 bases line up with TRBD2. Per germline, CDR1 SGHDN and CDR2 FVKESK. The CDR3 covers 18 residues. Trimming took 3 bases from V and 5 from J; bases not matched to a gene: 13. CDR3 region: CASSHPRWTSDWTGELFF. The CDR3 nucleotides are TGTGCCAGCAGCCATCCCCGGTGGACTAGCGATTGGACCGGGGAGCTGTTTTTT.

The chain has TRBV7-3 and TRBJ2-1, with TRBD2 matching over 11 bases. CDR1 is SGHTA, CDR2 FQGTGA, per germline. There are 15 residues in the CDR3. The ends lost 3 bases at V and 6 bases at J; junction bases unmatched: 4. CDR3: CASSLRLAGLNEQFF. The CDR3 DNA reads TGTGCCAGCAGCTTGAGACTAGCGGGACTCAATGAGCAGTTCTTC.

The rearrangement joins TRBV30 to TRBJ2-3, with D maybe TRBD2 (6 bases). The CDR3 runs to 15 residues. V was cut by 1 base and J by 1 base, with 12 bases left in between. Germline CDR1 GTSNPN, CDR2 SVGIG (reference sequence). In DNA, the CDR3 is TGTGCCTGGAGTGCCTACGGGGGAGGCACAGATACGCAGTATTTT. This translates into CAWSAYGGGTDTQYF.

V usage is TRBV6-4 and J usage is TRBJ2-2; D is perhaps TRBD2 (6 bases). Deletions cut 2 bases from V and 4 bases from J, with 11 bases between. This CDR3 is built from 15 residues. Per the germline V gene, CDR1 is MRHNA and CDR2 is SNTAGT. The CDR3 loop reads CASSDSYGGTGELFF. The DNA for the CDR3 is TGTGCCAGCAGTGACAGCTACGGGGGCACCGGGGAGCTGTTTTTT.

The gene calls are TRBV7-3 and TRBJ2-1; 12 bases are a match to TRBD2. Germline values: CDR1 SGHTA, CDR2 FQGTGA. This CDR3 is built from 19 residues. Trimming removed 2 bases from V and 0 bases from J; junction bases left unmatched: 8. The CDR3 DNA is TGTGCCAGCAGCTTATCCGGGACTAGCGGGCCTAGCTCCTACAATGAGCAGTTCTTC. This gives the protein CASSLSGTSGPSSYNEQFF.

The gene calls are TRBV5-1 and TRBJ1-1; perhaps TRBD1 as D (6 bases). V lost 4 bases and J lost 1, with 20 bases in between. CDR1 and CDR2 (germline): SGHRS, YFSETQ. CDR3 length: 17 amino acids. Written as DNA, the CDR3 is TGCGCCAGCAGCCTGTTCCTACAGGGAGGGGGGAACACTGAAGCTTTCTTT. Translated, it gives CASSLFLQGGGNTEAFF.

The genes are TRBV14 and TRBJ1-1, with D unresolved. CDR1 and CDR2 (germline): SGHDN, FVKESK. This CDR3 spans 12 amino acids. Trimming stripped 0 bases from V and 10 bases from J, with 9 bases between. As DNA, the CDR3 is TGTGCCAGCAGCCAAGATCGGGCATTAGCTTTCTTT. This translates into CASSQDRALAFF.

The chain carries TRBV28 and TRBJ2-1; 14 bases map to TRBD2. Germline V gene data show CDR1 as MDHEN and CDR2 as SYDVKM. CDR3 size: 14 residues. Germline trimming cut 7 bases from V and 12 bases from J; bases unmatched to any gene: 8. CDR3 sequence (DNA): TGTGCCAGCACGACTAGCGGGAGGGCCCTCGGGCAGTTCTTC. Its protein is CASTTSGRALGQFF.